These 19 T cell receptor beta chains came from one sample sequenced in a study of T cells in Graves' hyperthyroidism and ophthalmopathy. Authors of the study amplified TCR beta CDR3 regions from RNA transcripts. The HTBI set primed first-round TCR CDR3 RT-PCR. One entry per CDR3 protein, called by TCRdb with MiXCR from the multiplex PCR reads. The sample contains around 580,000 distinct CDR3 sequences, about 45% of which appear only once. Sequencing was done on a sample of peripheral blood or thyroid tissue (not recorded which). Source of these receptors: a woman under 30 with Graves' hyperthyroidism.

This clonotype was observed many times. The chain uses TRBV2 and TRBJ2-2; D is undetermined. CDR3 length: 15 amino acids. V gave up 5 bases and J gave up 5 bases, with 15 bases separating them. Germline CDR1 SNHLY, CDR2 FYNNEI. The CDR3 DNA reads TGTGCCAGCAGTACCGGGCCCCCCGGAACCGGGGAGCTGTTTTTT. Amino acids: CASSTGPPGTGELFF.

The sample holds many counts of this clonotype. The genes are TRBV7-9 and TRBJ2-2; TRBD1 aligns across 8 bases. In germline, CDR1 is SEHNR, CDR2 FQNEAQ (reference sequence). This CDR3 is 20 amino acids long. V lost 5 bases, J lost 4 bases, and 21 bases stayed unmatched. CDR3 DNA sequence: TGTGCCAGCAGCGCCAAAGGCAGGGGGCTTCGCGGGGCGTCCACCGGGGAGCTGTTTTTT. Amino acid sequence: CASSAKGRGLRGASTGELFF.

This clonotype was detected many times. This chain joins TRBV7-8 and TRBJ2-7; D might be TRBD1 (5 bases). Germline assignment: CDR1 SGHVS and CDR2 FQNEAQ. Between the trimmed V and J ends, which lost 5 bases and 4 bases, there was a span of 9 bases. This CDR3 is built from 12 residues. In nucleotides, the CDR3 is TGTGCCAGCAGCAAGGGGATTTACGAGCAGTACTTC. This sequence encodes CASSKGIYEQYF.

This chain joins TRBV6-1 and TRBJ2-7, with a tentative D call TRBD2 (6 bases). The germline V gene has CDR1 MNHNS and CDR2 SASEGT. This CDR3 contains 15 residues. V lost 10 bases and J 0 bases, leaving 19 bases between the germline ends. CDR3 region: CAIAKPDYLSYEQYF. The CDR3 DNA follows: TGTGCCATAGCTAAACCGGACTATCTCTCCTACGAGCAGTACTTC.

The V gene is TRBV6-5, the J gene TRBJ2-2, with D possibly being TRBD2 (5 bases). Trimming shortened V by 4 bases and J by 0 bases, and 15 bases separated the two germline ends. This CDR3 has 17 residues. Germline CDR1 reads MNHEY; CDR2 reads SVGAGI. The CDR3: CASSLSGLRANTGELFF. DNA for the CDR3: TGTGCCAGCAGTTTATCAGGACTCAGAGCGAACACCGGGGAGCTGTTTTTT.

The chain is built from TRBV19 and TRBJ2-2, with a weak D call TRBD2 (6 bases). Trimming took off 1 base at V and 2 bases at J, with 14 bases between the two ends. Germline CDR1 LNHDA, CDR2 SQIVND (reference sequence). The CDR3 sequence is 17 residues long. CDR3 loop: CASSIAGTAGNTGELFF. DNA of the CDR3: TGTGCCAGTAGTATAGCTGGAACGGCGGGAAACACCGGGGAGCTGTTTTTT.

This rearrangement joins TRBV20-1 to TRBJ1-1, with D possibly being TRBD1 (5 bases). The V and J ends lost 5 bases and 1 base respectively, with 14 bases between them. Looked up from germline, CDR1 is DFQATT and CDR2 is SNEGSKA (reference sequence). CDR3 length equals 14 residues. The CDR3 sequence is CSAWAAGENTEAFF. CDR3 DNA sequence: TGCAGTGCTTGGGCGGCGGGGGAGAACACTGAAGCTTTCTTT.

This chain uses TRBV2 with TRBJ1-4; 7 positions match TRBD2. The end of the DNA is better explained by TRBJ2-3, so the J call may be wrong. The CDR3 spans 14 residues. Per the germline V gene, CDR1 is SNHLY and CDR2 is FYNNEI. The chain's CDR3 is CASSRSTGGYTQYF. In DNA, the CDR3 is TGTGCCAGCAGTAGGTCTACGGGAGGCTATACGCAGTATTTT.

To note about this clonotype: At one end the junction does not follow the germline gene, possibly because of a read error. In DNA, the CDR3 is TGCGCCAGCAGCCAGGCAGGTGGTATGCGCGAGCAGTACTTC. This codes for CASSQAGGMREQYF. The chain recombines TRBV7-3 with TRBJ2-7; D is unclear. There are 14 residues in the CDR3. CDR1 is SGHTA and CDR2 is FQGTGA in the germline V gene.

This clonotype was detected a few times. V usage is TRBV2 and J usage is TRBJ2-1; D ambiguous. Germline CDR1 is SNHLY and CDR2 is FYNNEI. This CDR3 has 11 residues. V was trimmed by 10 bases and J by 7 bases, leaving 11 bases between them. The CDR3 DNA reads TGTGCCATCCGGAGCTCTAATGAGCAGTTCTTC. This codes for CAIRSSNEQFF.

The V gene is TRBV5-1, the J gene TRBJ1-1; 10 bases map to TRBD1. Germline V gene lookup returns CDR1 SGHRS and CDR2 YFSETQ. Trimming took 3 bases from V and 7 from J; bases not matched to a gene: 6. The length of the CDR3 is 14 residues. The chain's CDR3 is CASSSGTGVYEAFF. The CDR3 DNA follows: TGCGCCAGCAGCTCCGGGACAGGGGTTTATGAAGCTTTCTTT.

This clonotype was seen ten or more times. J is TRBJ1-1 and V is TRBV12-3 or TRBV12-4; D gene uncertain. The CDR3 runs to 15 residues. The V gene lost 4 bases and the J gene lost 6 bases, with 18 bases spanning the gap. The DNA for the CDR3 is TGTGCCAGCAGTTCCCCCTCTGTTGTCGGAGCTGAAGCTTTCTTT. The encoded protein is CASSSPSVVGAEAFF.

In DNA form, the CDR3 reads TGTGCCAGCAGCCCCAAAGGGAGTAGCACTGAAGCTTTCTTT. Translated: CASSPKGSSTEAFF. The chain couples TRBV7-9 to TRBJ1-1; D is ambiguous. CDR1 is SEHNR and CDR2 is FQNEAQ in the germline V gene (reference sequence). Trimming removed 5 bases from V and 4 bases from J, with 14 bases in between. CDR3 length equals 14 residues. The complete variable domain, with remaining parts taken from reference TRBV7-9 and TRBJ1-1, reads DTGVSQNPRHKITKRGQNVTFRCDPISEHNRLYWYRQTLGQGPEFLTYFQNEAQLEKSRLLSDRFSAERPKGSFSTLEIQRTEQGDSAMYLCASSPKGSSTEAFFGQGTRLTVV.

This clonotype was seen repeatedly, ten times or more. The rearrangement joins TRBV9 to TRBJ1-3, with D perhaps matching TRBD1 (6 bases). The CDR3 runs to 15 residues. The germline V gene encodes CDR1 SGDLS and CDR2 YYNGEE. V was trimmed by 3 bases and J by 1 base, leaving 11 bases between them. DNA of the CDR3: TGTGCCAGCAGCGGGGACATCTATTCTGGAAACACCATATATTTT. It encodes CASSGDIYSGNTIYF.

The V call is TRBV7-9, the J call TRBJ2-1; TRBD1 aligns across 8 bases. V was pared by 5 bases and J by 7 bases, with 7 bases of the junction left unmatched. Germline assignment: CDR1 SEHNR and CDR2 FQNEAQ (reference sequence). The CDR3 runs to 14 residues. The CDR3, as DNA: TGTGCCAGCAGCGGACAGGGATGGATAAATGAGCAGTTCTTC. It translates to CASSGQGWINEQFF.

This clonotype appeared many times. The chain uses TRBV4-3 and TRBJ2-2; D remains ambiguous. The germline V gene encodes CDR1 LGHNA and CDR2 YSLEER. This CDR3 has 14 amino acids. V was shortened by 1 base and J by 4 bases, with 7 bases between the two germline ends. The chain's CDR3 is CASSQVRFTGELFF. CDR3 DNA sequence: TGCGCCAGCAGCCAAGTCCGCTTCACCGGGGAGCTGTTTTTT.

This clonotype was detected many times. V is TRBV20-1 and J is TRBJ1-4; tentatively, D is TRBD1 (5 bases). There are 15 residues in the CDR3. Germline CDR1 and CDR2: DFQATT and SNEGSKA (reference sequence). V gave up 6 bases and J gave up 4 bases, with 18 bases separating them. The CDR3 region is CSATVGPRHNEKLFF. CDR3 DNA: TGCAGTGCCACCGTGGGACCGCGACATAATGAAAAACTGTTTTTT.

This clonotype occurred many times. This rearrangement joins TRBV2 to TRBJ1-2; D is ambiguous. This CDR3 comprises 13 residues. V lost 0 bases to trimming and J lost 8 bases, with 10 bases between them. Germline V gives CDR1 SNHLY, CDR2 FYNNEI. The CDR3 nucleotides are TGTGCCAGCAGTGAAGCAGGAGGGTTCGGCTACACCTTC. Translated: CASSEAGGFGYTF.

The chain employs TRBV30 and TRBJ1-4, with unresolved D. The CDR3 runs to 13 residues. Trimming removed 2 bases at V and 3 bases at J, with 7 bases between. Germline CDR1 reads GTSNPN; CDR2 reads SVGIG (reference sequence). The CDR3 DNA follows: TGTGCCTGGAGTTCTGGGCCTAATGAAAAACTGTTTTTT. This codes for CAWSSGPNEKLFF. Complete variable domain (other parts from reference TRBV30 and TRBJ1-4): SQTIHQWPATLVQPVGSPLSLECTVEGTSNPNLYWYRQAAGRGLQLLFYSVGIGQISSEVPQNLSASRPQDRQFILSSKKLLLSDSGFYLCAWSSGPNEKLFFGSGTQLSVL.